The rows below give T cell receptor beta chains drawn from one sample of a study of T cell changes during pregnancy in multiple sclerosis. Some clones are missing from TCRdb's copy, which holds only in-frame ones; the method was immunoSEQ multiplex PCR. Of 37,000 or so clones listed, about 88% are singletons. The specimen comprised CD4+ T cells from peripheral blood mononuclear cells, sampled before pregnancy. All receptors come from a female donor with multiple sclerosis, enrolled in a pregnancy study. Each CDR3 is given with its conserved first and last residue. The D gene is left open where the match is weak. Size values are once, few and many counts, or a class for expanded clones, and some rows have none.

j_gene | abundance | len | d_gene | v_gene | CDR3aa | CDR3nt
TRBJ2-3 | NA | 20 | TRBD2 | TRBV5-4 | CASSLQGLAGGPLLTDTQYF | TGTGCCAGCAGCCTACAAGGACTAGCGGGAGGTCCCCTTCTGACAGATACGCAGTATTTT
TRBJ2-7 | NA | 15 | TRBD2 | TRBV9 | CASSVRAGVNYEQYF | TGTGCCAGCAGCGTACGGGCGGGAGTAAACTACGAGCAGTACTTC
TRBJ2-5 | NA | 16 | TRBD2 | TRBV27 | CASSLGTSGSTETQYF | TGTGCCAGCAGTTTAGGGACTAGCGGGAGTACGGAGACCCAGTACTTC
TRBJ1-2 | NA | 13 | NA | TRBV7-6 | CASSPFSNYGYTF | TGTGCCAGCAGCCCGTTCTCTAACTATGGCTACACCTTC
TRBJ2-1 | NA | 19 | TRBD2 | TRBV9 | CASSVAGLAGGTSYNEQFF | TGTGCCAGCAGCGTAGCTGGACTAGCGGGAGGGACGTCCTACAATGAGCAGTTCTTC
TRBJ2-2 | NA | 15 | NA | TRBV7-2 | CASSPTGGNTGELFF | TGTGCCAGCAGCCCCACCGGGGGAAACACCGGGGAGCTGTTTTTT
TRBJ2-3 | NA | 17 | TRBD1 | TRBV7-9 | CASSLATGTGSTDTQYF | TGTGCCAGCAGCCTCGCGACAGGGACGGGGAGCACAGATACGCAGTATTTT
TRBJ2-5 | NA | 15 | TRBD2 | TRBV5-4 | CASSTASGEQETQYF | TGTGCCAGCAGTACGGCTAGCGGGGAGCAAGAGACCCAGTACTTC
TRBJ2-1 | NA | 14 | NA | TRBV5-4 | CASSLRDTYNEQFF | TGTGCCAGCAGCTTGCGGGATACGTACAATGAGCAGTTCTTC
TRBJ1-2 | NA | 15 | TRBD1 | TRBV4-1 | CASSQSDRGEYGYTF | TGCGCCAGCAGCCAAAGTGACAGGGGGGAATATGGCTACACCTTC
TRBJ1-1 | NA | 14 | NA | TRBV2 | CASIPTFADTEAFF | TGTGCCAGCATCCCGACCTTTGCGGACACTGAAGCTTTCTTT
TRBJ2-3 | NA | 15 | TRBD2 | TRBV6-5 | CASSYSGSRRDTQYF | TGTGCCAGCAGTTACAGCGGGAGCCGGAGAGATACGCAGTATTTT
TRBJ1-1 | NA | 15 | TRBD1 | TRBV5-8 | CASSILTGARTEAFF | TGTGCCAGCAGCATACTGACAGGGGCGAGAACTGAAGCTTTCTTT
TRBJ2-1 | NA | 14 | NA | TRBV5-6 | CASSSGLIYNEQFF | TGTGCCAGCAGCTCGGGACTGATATACAATGAGCAGTTCTTC
TRBJ1-3 | NA | 13 | NA | TRBV2 | CASSDNSGNTIYF | TGTGCCAGCAGTGACAACTCTGGAAACACCATATATTTT
TRBJ2-7 | NA | 15 | TRBD1 | TRBV6-5 | CASTDIQGARDEQYF | TGTGCCAGCACCGATATCCAGGGGGCGCGGGACGAGCAGTACTTC
TRBJ2-2 | NA | 14 | NA | TRBV29-1 | CSAAGQKPPGELFF | TGCAGCGCTGCGGGCCAAAAGCCGCCCGGGGAGCTGTTTTTT
TRBJ2-1 | NA | 17 | TRBD2 | TRBV11-2 | CASSLDRPGLAINEQFF | TGTGCCAGCAGCTTAGATAGGCCGGGACTAGCCATAAATGAGCAGTTCTTC
TRBJ2-5 | NA | 16 | TRBD2 | TRBV10-1 | CASSEGPSGGQETQYF | TGCGCCAGCAGTGAGGGGCCTAGCGGGGGGCAAGAGACCCAGTACTTC
TRBJ2-4 | NA | 13 | NA | TRBV29-1 | CSVGRGVKNIQYF | TGCAGCGTTGGGCGGGGAGTCAAAAACATTCAGTACTTC
TRBJ2-7 | NA | 14 | NA | TRBV2 | CASRGDRYSYEQYF | TGTGCCAGCAGGGGAGACAGGTATTCCTACGAGCAGTACTTC
TRBJ1-2 | NA | 15 | NA | TRBV9 | CASSVAGRVQNGYTF | TGTGCCAGCAGCGTAGCCGGCAGGGTCCAGAATGGCTACACCTTC
TRBJ2-7 | once | 18 | TRBD2 | TRBV27 | CASSLWGPSGTSSYEQYF | TGTGCCAGCAGTTTATGGGGGCCCTCCGGGACTAGCAGCTACGAGCAGTACTTC
TRBJ2-7 | NA | 14 | NA | TRBV14 | CASRLQDNSYEQYF | TGTGCCAGCAGGTTACAGGATAACTCCTACGAGCAGTACTTC
TRBJ2-3 | NA | 13 | NA | TRBV7-2 | CASSTAPTDTQYF | TGTGCCAGCAGCACAGCTCCGACAGATACGCAGTATTTT
TRBJ2-7 | NA | 15 | NA | TRBV7-9 | CASRALSGWGDEQYF | TGTGCCAGCAGAGCTCTTAGCGGTTGGGGCGACGAGCAGTACTTC
TRBJ1-2 | NA | 11 | NA | TRBV30 | CAWGNSYGYTF | TGTGCCTGGGGAAACAGTTATGGCTACACCTTC
TRBJ2-5 | NA | 13 | NA | TRBV2 | CASSATPGETQYF | TGTGCCAGCAGTGCGACCCCAGGGGAGACCCAGTACTTC
TRBJ1-4 | few | 15 | NA | TRBV11-2 | CASSLERTRREKLFF | TGTGCCAGCAGCTTAGAAAGGACAAGAAGAGAAAAACTGTTTTTT
TRBJ2-7 | few | 14 | TRBD1 | TRBV27 | CASSRDRGSVEQYF | TGTGCCAGCAGCAGGGACAGGGGGTCGGTAGAGCAGTACTTC
TRBJ2-7 | NA | 14 | TRBD1 | TRBV7-6 | CASSLWTGADEQYF | TGTGCCAGCAGCCTGTGGACAGGGGCGGACGAGCAGTACTTC
TRBJ2-2 | NA | 16 | TRBD2 | TRBV14 | CASSLRTSGRPGELFF | TGTGCCAGCAGCCTGCGGACTAGCGGGAGACCCGGGGAGCTGTTTTTT
TRBJ1-1 | NA | 15 | TRBD1 | TRBV29-1 | CSIAGTGGMNTEAFF | TGCAGCATTGCCGGGACAGGTGGGATGAACACTGAAGCTTTCTTT
TRBJ2-2 | NA | 15 | TRBD2 | TRBV6-4 | CASSDKSGGPGELFF | TGTGCCAGCAGTGACAAGTCGGGAGGCCCCGGGGAGCTGTTTTTT
TRBJ2-4 | NA | 14 | TRBD2 | TRBV5-4 | CASSSPGLAAIQYF | TGTGCCAGCAGCTCGCCGGGACTAGCGGCCATTCAGTACTTC
TRBJ2-1 | NA | 14 | TRBD2 | TRBV29-1 | CSVVGTSSYNEQFF | TGCAGCGTTGTAGGGACTAGCTCCTACAATGAGCAGTTCTTC
TRBJ1-2 | NA | 16 | TRBD1 | TRBV27 | CASSPGQGSLPKGYTF | TGTGCCAGCAGTCCGGGACAGGGTTCTCTCCCTAAAGGCTACACCTTC
TRBJ2-7 | NA | 16 | TRBD1 | TRBV5-1 | CASRNRGQGPPYEQYF | TGCGCCAGCAGGAATAGAGGACAGGGGCCCCCCTACGAGCAGTACTTC